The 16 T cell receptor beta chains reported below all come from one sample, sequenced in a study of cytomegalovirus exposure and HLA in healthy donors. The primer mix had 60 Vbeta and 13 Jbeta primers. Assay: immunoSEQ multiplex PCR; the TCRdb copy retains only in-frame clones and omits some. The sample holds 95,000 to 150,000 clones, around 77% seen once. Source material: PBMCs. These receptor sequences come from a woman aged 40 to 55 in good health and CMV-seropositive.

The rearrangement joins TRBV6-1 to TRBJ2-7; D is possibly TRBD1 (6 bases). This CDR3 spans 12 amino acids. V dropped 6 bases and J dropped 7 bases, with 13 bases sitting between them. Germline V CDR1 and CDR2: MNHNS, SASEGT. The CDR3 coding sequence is TGTGCCAGCAGCCTAACAGGGCGGGAGCAGTACTTC. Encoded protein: CASSLTGREQYF.

CDR3 region: CASSPLGLAGGYEQYF. The CDR3 bases are TGTGCCAGCAGCCCCCTCGGCCTAGCGGGGGGATACGAGCAGTACTTC. V usage is TRBV7-2 and J usage is TRBJ2-7; 11 bases line up with TRBD2. CDR1 SGHTA and CDR2 FQGNSA come from the germline V gene. This CDR3 spans 16 amino acids. With 5 bases clipped from V and 4 bases from J, the junction kept 10 bases outside the gene matches.

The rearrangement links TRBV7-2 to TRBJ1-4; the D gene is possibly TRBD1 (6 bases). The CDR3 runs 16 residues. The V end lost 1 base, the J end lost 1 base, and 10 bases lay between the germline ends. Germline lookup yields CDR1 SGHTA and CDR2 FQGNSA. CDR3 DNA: TGTGCCAGCAGCTTAGGGGGGGGCAGAACTAATGAAAAACTGTTTTTT. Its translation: CASSLGGGRTNEKLFF.

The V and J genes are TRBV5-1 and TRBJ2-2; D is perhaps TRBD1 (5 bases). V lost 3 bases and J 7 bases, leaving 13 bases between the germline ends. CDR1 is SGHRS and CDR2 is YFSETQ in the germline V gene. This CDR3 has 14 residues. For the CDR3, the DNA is TGCGCCAGCAGCTCAGGACAAGTCAGCGGGGAGCTGTTTTTT. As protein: CASSSGQVSGELFF.

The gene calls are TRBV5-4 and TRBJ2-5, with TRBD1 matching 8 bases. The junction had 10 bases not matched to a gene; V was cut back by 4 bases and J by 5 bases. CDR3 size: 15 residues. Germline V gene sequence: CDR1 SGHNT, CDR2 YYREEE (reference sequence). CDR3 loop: CASSPDRGRSETQYF. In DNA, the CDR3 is TGTGCCAGCAGCCCAGACAGGGGCAGGTCGGAGACCCAGTACTTC.

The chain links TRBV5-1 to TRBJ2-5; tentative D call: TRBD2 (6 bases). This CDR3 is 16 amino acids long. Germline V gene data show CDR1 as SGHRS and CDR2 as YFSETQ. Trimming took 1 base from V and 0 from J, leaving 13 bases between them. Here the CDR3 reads CASSLISGPYQETQYF. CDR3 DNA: TGCGCCAGCAGCTTGATCAGCGGGCCTTACCAAGAGACCCAGTACTTC.

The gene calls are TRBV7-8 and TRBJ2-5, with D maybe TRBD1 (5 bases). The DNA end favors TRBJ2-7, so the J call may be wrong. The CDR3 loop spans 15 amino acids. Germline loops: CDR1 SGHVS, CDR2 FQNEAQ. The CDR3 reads CASSDRRTTSYEQYF. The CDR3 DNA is TGTGCCAGCAGCGACAGACGGACCACCAGCTACGAGCAGTACTTC.

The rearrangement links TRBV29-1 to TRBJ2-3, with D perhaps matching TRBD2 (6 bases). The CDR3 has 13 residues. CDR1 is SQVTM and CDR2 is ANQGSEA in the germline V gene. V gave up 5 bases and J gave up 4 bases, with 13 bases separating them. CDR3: CSVFLGDSDTQYF. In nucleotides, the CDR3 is TGCAGCGTTTTTTTGGGGGACTCAGATACGCAGTATTTT.

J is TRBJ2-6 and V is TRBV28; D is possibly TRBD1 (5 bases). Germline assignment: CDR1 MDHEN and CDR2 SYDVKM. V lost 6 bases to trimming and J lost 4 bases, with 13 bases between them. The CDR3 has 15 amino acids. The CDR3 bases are TGTGCCAGCAGGACAGACCGGTCCGGGGCCAACGTCCTGACTTTC. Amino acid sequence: CASRTDRSGANVLTF.

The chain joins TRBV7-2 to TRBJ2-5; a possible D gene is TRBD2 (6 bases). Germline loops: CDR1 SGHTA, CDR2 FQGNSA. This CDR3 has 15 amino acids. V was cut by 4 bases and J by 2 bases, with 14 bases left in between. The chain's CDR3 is CASSYMGLTQETQYF. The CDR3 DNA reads TGTGCCAGCAGCTACATGGGACTCACTCAAGAGACCCAGTACTTC.

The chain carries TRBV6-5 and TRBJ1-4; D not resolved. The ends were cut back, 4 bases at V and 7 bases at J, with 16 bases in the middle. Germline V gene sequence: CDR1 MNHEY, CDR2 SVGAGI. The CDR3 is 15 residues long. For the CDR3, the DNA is TGTGCCAGCAGTTTCCATCCCTCACGGGGTGAAAAACTGTTTTTT. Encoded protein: CASSFHPSRGEKLFF.

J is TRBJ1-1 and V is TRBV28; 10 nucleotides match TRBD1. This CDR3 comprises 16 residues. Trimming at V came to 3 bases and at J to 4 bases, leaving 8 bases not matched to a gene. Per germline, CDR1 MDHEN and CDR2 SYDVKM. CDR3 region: CASSLDRGFMSTEAFF. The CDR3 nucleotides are TGTGCCAGCAGTTTGGACAGGGGGTTTATGAGCACTGAAGCTTTCTTT.

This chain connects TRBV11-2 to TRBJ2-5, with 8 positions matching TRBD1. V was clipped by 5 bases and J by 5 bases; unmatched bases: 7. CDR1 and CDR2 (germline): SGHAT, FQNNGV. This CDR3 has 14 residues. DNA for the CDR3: TGTGCCAGCAGCCCCGGACAGGGCGGGGAGACCCAGTACTTC. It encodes CASSPGQGGETQYF.

CDR3 coding DNA: TGTGCCATCAGTGTGGGGACAGGGGGCGAGCAGTACTTC. Protein sequence: CAISVGTGGEQYF. V and J are TRBV10-3 and TRBJ2-7, with 11 nucleotides matching TRBD1. The CDR3 is 13 residues long. J was trimmed by 6 bases and V by 4 bases; bases with no gene match: 2. CDR1 and CDR2 from the germline V gene are ENHRY and SYGVKD.

CDR3: CASSDKPSGYNEQFF. The CDR3, as DNA: TGTGCCAGCAGTGACAAGCCTAGCGGGTACAATGAGCAGTTCTTC. The chain employs TRBV6-4 and TRBJ2-1; 8 positions agree with TRBD2. CDR3 size: 15 residues. Germline V CDR1 and CDR2: MRHNA, SNTAGT. V was clipped by 2 bases and J by 4 bases; unmatched bases: 4.

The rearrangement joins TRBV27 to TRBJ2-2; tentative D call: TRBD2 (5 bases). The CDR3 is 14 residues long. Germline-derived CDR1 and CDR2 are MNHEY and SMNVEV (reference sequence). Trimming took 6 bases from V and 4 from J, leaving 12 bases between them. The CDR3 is CASRRSGLTGELFF. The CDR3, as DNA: TGTGCCAGCAGGCGCTCCGGACTCACCGGGGAGCTGTTTTTT.